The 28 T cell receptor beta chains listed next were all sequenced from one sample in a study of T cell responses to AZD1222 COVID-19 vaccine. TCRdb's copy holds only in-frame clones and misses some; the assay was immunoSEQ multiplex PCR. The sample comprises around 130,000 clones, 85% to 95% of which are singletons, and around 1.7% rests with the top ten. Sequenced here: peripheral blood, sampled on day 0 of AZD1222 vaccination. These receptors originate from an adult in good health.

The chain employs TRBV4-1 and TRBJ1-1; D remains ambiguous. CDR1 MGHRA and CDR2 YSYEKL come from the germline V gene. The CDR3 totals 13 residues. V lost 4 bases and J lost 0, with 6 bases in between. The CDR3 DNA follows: TGCGCCAGCAGCCCCACAGTGAACACTGAAGCTTTCTTT. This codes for CASSPTVNTEAFF.

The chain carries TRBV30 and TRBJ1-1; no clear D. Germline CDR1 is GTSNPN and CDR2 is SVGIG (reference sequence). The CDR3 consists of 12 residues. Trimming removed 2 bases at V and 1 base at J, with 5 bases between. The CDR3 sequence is CAWSLPNTEAFF. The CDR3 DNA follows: TGTGCCTGGAGTTTGCCGAACACTGAAGCTTTCTTT.

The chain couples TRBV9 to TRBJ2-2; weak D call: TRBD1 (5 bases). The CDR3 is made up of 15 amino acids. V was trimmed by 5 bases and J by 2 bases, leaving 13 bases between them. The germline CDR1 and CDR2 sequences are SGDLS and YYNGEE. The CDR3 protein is CASSARADNTGELFF. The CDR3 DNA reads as TGTGCCAGCAGTGCCAGGGCGGATAACACCGGGGAGCTGTTTTTT.

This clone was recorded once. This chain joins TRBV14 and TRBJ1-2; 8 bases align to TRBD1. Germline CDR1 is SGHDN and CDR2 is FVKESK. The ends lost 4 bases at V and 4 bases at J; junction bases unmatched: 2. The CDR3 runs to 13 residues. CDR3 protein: CASSPGTGYGYTF. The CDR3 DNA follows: TGTGCCAGCAGCCCCGGGACAGGCTATGGCTACACCTTC.

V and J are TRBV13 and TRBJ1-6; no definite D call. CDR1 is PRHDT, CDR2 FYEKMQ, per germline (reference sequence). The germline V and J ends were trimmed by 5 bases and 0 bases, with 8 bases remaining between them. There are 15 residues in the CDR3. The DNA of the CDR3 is TGTGCCAGCAGCCCTAGTGGCTCCTATAATTCACCCCTCCACTTT. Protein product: CASSPSGSYNSPLHF. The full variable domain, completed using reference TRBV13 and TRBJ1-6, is AAGVIQSPRHLIKEKRETATLKCYPIPRHDTVYWYQQGPGQDPQFLISFYEKMQSDKGSIPDRFSAQQFSDYHSELNMSSLELGDSALYFCASSPSGSYNSPLHFGNGTRLTVT.

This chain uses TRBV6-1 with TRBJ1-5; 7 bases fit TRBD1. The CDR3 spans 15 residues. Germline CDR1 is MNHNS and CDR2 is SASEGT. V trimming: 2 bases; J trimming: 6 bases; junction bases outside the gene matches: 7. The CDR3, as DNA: TGTGCCAGCAGTGAACCCGACAGGGTCCGTCAGCCCCAGCATTTT. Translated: CASSEPDRVRQPQHF.

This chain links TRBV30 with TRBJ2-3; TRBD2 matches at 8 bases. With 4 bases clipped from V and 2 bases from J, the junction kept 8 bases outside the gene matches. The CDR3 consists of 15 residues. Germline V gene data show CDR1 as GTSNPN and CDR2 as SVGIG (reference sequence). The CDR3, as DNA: TGTGCCTGGACCTCCACGGGGGGGCCCACAGATACGCAGTATTTT. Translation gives CAWTSTGGPTDTQYF. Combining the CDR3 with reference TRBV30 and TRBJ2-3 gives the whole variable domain SQTIHQWPATLVQPVGSPLSLECTVEGTSNPNLYWYRQAAGRGLQLLFYSVGIGQISSEVPQNLSASRPQDRQFILSSKKLLLSDSGFYLCAWTSTGGPTDTQYFGPGTRLTVL.

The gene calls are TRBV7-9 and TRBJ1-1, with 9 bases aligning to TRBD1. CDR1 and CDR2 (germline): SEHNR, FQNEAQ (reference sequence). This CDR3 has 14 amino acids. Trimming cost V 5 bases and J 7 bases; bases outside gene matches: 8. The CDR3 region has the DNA TGTGCCAGCAGCCTCGGGACAGGGAATGTTGAAGCTTTCTTT. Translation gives CASSLGTGNVEAFF.

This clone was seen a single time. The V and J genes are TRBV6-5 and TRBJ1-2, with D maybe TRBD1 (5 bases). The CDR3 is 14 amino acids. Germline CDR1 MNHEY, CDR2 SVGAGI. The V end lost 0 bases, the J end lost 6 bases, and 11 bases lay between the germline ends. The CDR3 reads CASSYSRTIDGYTF. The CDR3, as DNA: TGTGCCAGCAGTTACTCACGGACAATCGATGGCTACACCTTC.

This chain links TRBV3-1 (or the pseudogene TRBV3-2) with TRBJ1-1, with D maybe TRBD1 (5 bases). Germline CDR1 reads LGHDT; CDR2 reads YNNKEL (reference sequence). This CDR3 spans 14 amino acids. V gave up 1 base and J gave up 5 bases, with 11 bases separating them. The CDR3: CASSQAVQGTEAFF. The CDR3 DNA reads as TGTGCCAGCAGCCAAGCGGTCCAGGGAACTGAAGCTTTCTTT.

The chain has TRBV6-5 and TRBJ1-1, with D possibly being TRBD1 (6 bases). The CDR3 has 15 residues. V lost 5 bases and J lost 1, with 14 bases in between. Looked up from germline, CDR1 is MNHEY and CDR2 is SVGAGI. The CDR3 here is CASSNGQIRNTEAFF. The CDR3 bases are TGTGCCAGCAGTAACGGACAGATTCGGAACACTGAAGCTTTCTTT.

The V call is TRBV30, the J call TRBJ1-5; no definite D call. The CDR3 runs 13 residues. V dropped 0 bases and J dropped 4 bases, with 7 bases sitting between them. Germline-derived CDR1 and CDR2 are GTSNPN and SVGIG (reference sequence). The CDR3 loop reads CAWSVVGNQPQHF. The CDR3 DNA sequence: TGTGCCTGGAGTGTAGTTGGTAATCAGCCCCAGCATTTT.

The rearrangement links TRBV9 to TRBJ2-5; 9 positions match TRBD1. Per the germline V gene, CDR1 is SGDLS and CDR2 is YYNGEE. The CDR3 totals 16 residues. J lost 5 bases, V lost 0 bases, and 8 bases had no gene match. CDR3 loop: CASSVATGTGRETQYF. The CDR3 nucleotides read TGTGCCAGCAGCGTAGCTACGGGGACAGGGCGGGAGACCCAGTACTTC.

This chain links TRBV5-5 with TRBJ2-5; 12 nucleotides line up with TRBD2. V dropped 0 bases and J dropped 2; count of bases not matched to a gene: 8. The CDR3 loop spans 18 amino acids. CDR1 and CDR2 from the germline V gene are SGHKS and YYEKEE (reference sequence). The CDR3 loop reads CASSLADYGLAGQETQYF. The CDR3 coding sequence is TGTGCCAGCAGCTTGGCCGACTATGGACTAGCGGGGCAAGAGACCCAGTACTTC.

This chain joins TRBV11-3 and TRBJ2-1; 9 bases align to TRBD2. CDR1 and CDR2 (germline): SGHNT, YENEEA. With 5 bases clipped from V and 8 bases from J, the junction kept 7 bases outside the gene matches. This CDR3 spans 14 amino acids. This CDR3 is CASSRGGGVDEQFF. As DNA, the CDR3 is TGTGCCAGCAGCCGAGGCGGGGGGGTTGATGAGCAGTTCTTC.

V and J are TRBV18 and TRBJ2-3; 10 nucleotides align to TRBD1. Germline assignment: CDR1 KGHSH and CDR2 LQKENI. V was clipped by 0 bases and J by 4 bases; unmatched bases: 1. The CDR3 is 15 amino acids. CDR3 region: CASSPPTGGADTQYF. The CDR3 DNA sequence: TGTGCCAGCTCACCACCGACAGGGGGCGCAGATACGCAGTATTTT.

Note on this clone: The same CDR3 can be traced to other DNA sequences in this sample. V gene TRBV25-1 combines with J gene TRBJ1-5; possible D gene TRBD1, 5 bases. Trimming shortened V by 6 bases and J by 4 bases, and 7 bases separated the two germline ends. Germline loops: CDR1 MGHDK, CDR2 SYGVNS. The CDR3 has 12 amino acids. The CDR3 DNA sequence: TGTGCCAGCAGCTGGGGGAATCAGCCCCAGCATTTT. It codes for CASSWGNQPQHF.

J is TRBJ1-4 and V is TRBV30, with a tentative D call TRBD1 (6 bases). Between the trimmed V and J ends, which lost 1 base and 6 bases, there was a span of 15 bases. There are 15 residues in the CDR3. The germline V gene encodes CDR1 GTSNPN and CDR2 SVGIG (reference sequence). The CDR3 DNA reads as TGTGCCTGGAGTGGGGTGACGGGGGCTTATGAAAAACTGTTTTTT. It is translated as CAWSGVTGAYEKLFF.

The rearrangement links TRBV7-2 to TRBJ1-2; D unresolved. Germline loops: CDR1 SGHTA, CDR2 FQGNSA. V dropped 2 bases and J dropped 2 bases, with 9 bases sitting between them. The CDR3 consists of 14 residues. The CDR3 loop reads CASSLQWVNYGYTF. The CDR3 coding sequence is TGTGCCAGCAGCTTACAGTGGGTGAACTATGGCTACACCTTC.

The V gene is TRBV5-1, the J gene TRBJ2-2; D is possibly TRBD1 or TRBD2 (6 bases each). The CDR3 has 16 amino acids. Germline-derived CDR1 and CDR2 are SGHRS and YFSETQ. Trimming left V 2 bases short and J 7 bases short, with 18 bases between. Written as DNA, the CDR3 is TGCGCCAGCAGCTTTAACCGCGGGATAGGGGGCGGGGAGCTGTTTTTT. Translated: CASSFNRGIGGGELFF.

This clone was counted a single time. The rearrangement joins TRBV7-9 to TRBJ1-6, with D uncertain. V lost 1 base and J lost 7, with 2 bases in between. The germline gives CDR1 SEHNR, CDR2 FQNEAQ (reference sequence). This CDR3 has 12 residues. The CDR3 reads CASSLVNSPLHF. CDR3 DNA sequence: TGTGCCAGCAGCTTAGTCAATTCACCCCTCCACTTT. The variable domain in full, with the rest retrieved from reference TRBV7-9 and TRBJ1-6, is DTGVSQNPRHKITKRGQNVTFRCDPISEHNRLYWYRQTLGQGPEFLTYFQNEAQLEKSRLLSDRFSAERPKGSFSTLEIQRTEQGDSAMYLCASSLVNSPLHFGNGTRLTVT.

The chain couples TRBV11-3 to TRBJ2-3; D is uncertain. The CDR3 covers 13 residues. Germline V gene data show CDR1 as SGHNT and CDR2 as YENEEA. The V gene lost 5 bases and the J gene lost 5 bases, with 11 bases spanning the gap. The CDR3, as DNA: TGTGCCAGCAGCCAGGTCTCCGTAGATACGCAGTATTTT. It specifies CASSQVSVDTQYF.

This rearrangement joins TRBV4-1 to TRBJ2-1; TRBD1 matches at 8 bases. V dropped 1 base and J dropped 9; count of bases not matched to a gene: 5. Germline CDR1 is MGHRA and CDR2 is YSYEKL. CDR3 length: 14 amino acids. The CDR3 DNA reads TGCGCCAGCAGCCAAGGCCAGGGGGCAACTGAGCAGTTCTTC. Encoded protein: CASSQGQGATEQFF.

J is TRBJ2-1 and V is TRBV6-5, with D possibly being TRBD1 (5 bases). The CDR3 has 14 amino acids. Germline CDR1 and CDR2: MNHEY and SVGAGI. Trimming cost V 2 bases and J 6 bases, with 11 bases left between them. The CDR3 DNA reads TGTGCCAGCAGTTACGAGAGACAGAGCAATGAGCAGTTCTTC. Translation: CASSYERQSNEQFF.

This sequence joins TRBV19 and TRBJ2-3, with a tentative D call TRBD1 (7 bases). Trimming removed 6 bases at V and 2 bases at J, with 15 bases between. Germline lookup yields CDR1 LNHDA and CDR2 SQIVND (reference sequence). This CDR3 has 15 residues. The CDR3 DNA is TGTGCCAGTAGAAGGACAGGAGGGGACACAGATACGCAGTATTTT. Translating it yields CASRRTGGDTDTQYF.

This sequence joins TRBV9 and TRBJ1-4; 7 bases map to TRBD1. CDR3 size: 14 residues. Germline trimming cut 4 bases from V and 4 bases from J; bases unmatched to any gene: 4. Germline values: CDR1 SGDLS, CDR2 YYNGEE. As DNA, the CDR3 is TGTGCCAGCAGCCCCCGACAGGGTAATGAAAAACTGTTTTTT. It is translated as CASSPRQGNEKLFF.

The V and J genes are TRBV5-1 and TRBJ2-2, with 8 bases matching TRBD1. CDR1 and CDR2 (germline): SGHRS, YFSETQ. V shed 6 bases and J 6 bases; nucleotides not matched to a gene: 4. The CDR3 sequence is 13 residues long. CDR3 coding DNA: TGCGCCAGCACGACAGGGGTAGCCGGGGAGCTGTTTTTT. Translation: CASTTGVAGELFF.

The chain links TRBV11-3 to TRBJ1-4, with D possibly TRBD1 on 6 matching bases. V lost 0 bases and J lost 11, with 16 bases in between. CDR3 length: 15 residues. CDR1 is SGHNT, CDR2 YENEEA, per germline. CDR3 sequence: CASSLDGDSGAKLFF. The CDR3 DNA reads TGTGCCAGCAGCTTAGATGGTGATTCGGGGGCGAAACTGTTTTTT.